This T cell receptor beta chain was recovered during a study of PD-L1 blockade in urothelial cancer. Study-level background: Analyses were performed on blood at 3 weeks after treatment start (the second dose) and at 6 weeks. The median number of T cells present in blood samples was roughly 130,000.

The CDR3 runs 12 residues. V dropped 0 bases and J dropped 7 bases, with 8 bases sitting between them. The germline CDR1 and CDR2 sequences are SGHRS and YFSETQ. Synthetic TCR analog templates were added to each PCR reaction. Clones were read by immunoSEQ multiplex PCR, and TCRdb kept only the in-frame ones, dropping some. The data show 38,000 or so clones, roughly 80% seen once. The time point is: peripheral blood 6 weeks after treatment start. Between 1 and 8 samples per patient were obtained, pretreatment and on-treatment. The chain links TRBV5-1 to TRBJ2-7; D ambiguous. The clonotype was recovered from a man aged 40-50 years with urothelial cancer. Specimen: PBMCs, collected around atezolizumab (anti-PD-L1) treatment. The CDR3 nucleotides are TGCGCCAGCAGCTTGGGCACACCAGAGCAGTACTTC. It is translated as CASSLGTPEQYF.